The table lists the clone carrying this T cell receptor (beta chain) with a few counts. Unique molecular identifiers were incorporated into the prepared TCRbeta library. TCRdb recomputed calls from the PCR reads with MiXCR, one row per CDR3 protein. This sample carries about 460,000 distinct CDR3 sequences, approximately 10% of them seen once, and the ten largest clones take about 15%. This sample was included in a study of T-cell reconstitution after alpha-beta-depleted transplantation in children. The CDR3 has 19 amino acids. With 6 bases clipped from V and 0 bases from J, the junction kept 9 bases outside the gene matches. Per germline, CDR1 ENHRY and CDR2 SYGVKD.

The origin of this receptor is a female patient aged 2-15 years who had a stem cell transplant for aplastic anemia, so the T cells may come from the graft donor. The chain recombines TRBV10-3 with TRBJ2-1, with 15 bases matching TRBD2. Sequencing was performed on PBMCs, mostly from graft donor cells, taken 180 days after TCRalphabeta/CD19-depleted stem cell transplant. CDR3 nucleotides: TGTGCCATCAGGCCGGGACTAGCGGGGGGACCCAGCTCCTACAATGAGCAGTTCTTC. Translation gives CAIRPGLAGGPSSYNEQFF.